Sequencing of this TCR beta chain was carried out in a study of T cell repertoires in cytomegalovirus infection. The study's findings and limits: Within the response measured ex vivo, HLA-C-restricted CMV-specific TCR beta clonotypes were dominant. Adding up the frequency of public TCR beta families identified people who carried CMV plus the relevant HLA.

Via MiXCR, TCRdb re-called the reads, giving one row per CDR3 protein. Of some 170,000 distinct CDR3 sequences listed, about a sixth are singletons. On this clonotype itself: Its target is unknown.

The CDR3 extends over 17 amino acids. In germline, CDR1 is SGHVS, CDR2 FNYEAQ. The V and J ends lost 1 base and 7 bases respectively, with 20 bases between them. The sample comprised CD8+ T cells from PBMCs. This rearrangement joins TRBV7-6 to TRBJ1-5; D possibly corresponds to TRBD1 (6 bases). This clonotype originated in a human donor in good health (CMV status not recorded). Some clones in this sample may be carry-over from other donors' samples. The CDR3 nucleotides read TGTGCCAGCAGCTTAGACCAGGGGACGGCGGGACACCAGCCCCAGCATTTT. Translation gives CASSLDQGTAGHQPQHF. The full variable domain, its missing parts supplied by reference TRBV7-6 and TRBJ1-5, is GAGVSQSPRYKVTKRGQDVALRCDPISGHVSLYWYRQALGQGPEFLTYFNYEAQQDKSGLPNDRFSAERPEGSISTLTIQRTEQRDSAMYRCASSLDQGTAGHQPQHFGDGTRLSIL.